The clone carrying this TCR beta chain is medium-sized by share. The antigen is not known. The data stem from a study of prognosis after radiotherapy for stage I lung cancer. Findings and caveats of the study: The median unique TCR clone count dropped from roughly 10,000 to 7,000 after stereotactic body radiation therapy.

Amplicons of TCR beta CDR3 were generated from genomic DNA by two-round multiplex PCR. Amplification in first-round PCR relied on primers specific to each TRBV and TRBJ gene. From the multiplex PCR reads, TCRdb called clonotypes with MiXCR, one entry per CDR3 protein. The sample contains some 13,000 distinct CDR3 sequences, 47% of which appear only once. On CT and PET/CT, all patients were node-negative, and none had prior chemotherapy, radiotherapy or other malignancies. Trimming took 5 bases from V and 1 from J, leaving 6 bases between them. This CDR3 has 12 amino acids. Germline V gene lookup returns CDR1 MNHEY and CDR2 SVGEGT.

This TCR derives from a donor aged 50 or older with non-small cell lung cancer. The chain combines TRBV6-2 or TRBV6-3 with TRBJ2-7, with D perhaps TRBD2 (5 bases). The sample was PBMCs, taken before or after stereotactic body radiation therapy (not recorded which). The CDR3 is CASSSGSYEQYF. In nucleotides, the CDR3 is TGTGCCAGCAGTAGCGGATCCTACGAGCAGTACTTC.